The 10 T cell receptor beta chains reported below all come from one sample, sequenced in a study of T cells in Graves' hyperthyroidism and ophthalmopathy (dated 2019 in TCRdb). Library prep was done by multiplex PCR. Instrument used: Illumina HiSeq 2000. The TCR beta CDR3 regions were amplified from the RNA transcripts. For the first round of RT-PCR on the TCR CDR3, the HTBI primer set was used together with the Qiagen OneStep RT-PCR kit. In TCRdb, the public reads were trimmed at Q25 with fastp and aligned with MiXCR, with productive beta chains retained. Rows are combined by CDR3 protein, so each entry shows the most common genes and DNA. The sample contains around 370,000 distinct CDR3 sequences, 15% to 20% of them found a single time. The ten largest account for around 40% of the sample. The sequenced sample was blood. These TCRs come from a man in his late teens or twenties with Graves' ophthalmopathy.

This clonotype was seen a few times. This rearrangement joins TRBV6-5 to TRBJ1-5; D unclear. V lost 0 bases to trimming and J lost 0 bases, with 6 bases between them. The CDR3 is 15 amino acids. Germline V gene data show CDR1 as MNHEY and CDR2 as SVGAGI. The CDR3 nucleotides read TGTGCCAGCAGTTACTCGAAGAATAGCAATCAGCCCCAGCATTTT. Protein sequence: CASSYSKNSNQPQHF.

In its sample, this clonotype was seen a few times. The chain employs TRBV5-6 and TRBJ1-3; TRBD1 is a possible D gene (6 bases). Germline V gives CDR1 SGHDT, CDR2 YYEEEE. This CDR3 is built from 16 residues. V lost 4 bases and J lost 0, with 14 bases in between. CDR3 nucleotide sequence: TGTGCCAGCAGCCAACCAAAGACAGGCTCTGGAAACACCATATATTTT. Amino acids: CASSQPKTGSGNTIYF.

This clonotype was recorded at least ten times. The V call is TRBV20-1, the J call TRBJ2-3, with D possibly called TRBD1 or TRBD2 (6 bases each). From germline, CDR1 is DFQATT and CDR2 SNEGSKA (reference sequence). Trimming took off 5 bases at V and 6 bases at J, with 21 bases between the two ends. The CDR3 contains 15 residues. CDR3 protein: CSAAGREGGGDTQYF. The DNA for the CDR3 is TGCAGTGCTGCCGGACGGGAAGGAGGGGGGGATACGCAGTATTTT.

This clonotype was detected ten times or more. The V gene is TRBV3-1, the J gene TRBJ2-7; D is uncertain. Germline V gene data show CDR1 as LGHDT and CDR2 as YNNKEL (reference sequence). Trimming removed 0 bases at V and 9 bases at J, with 18 bases between. CDR3 size: 15 residues. Here the CDR3 reads CASSQDHTERVRQYF. The CDR3 DNA reads as TGTGCCAGCAGCCAAGATCACACAGAAAGGGTTCGGCAGTACTTC.

This rearrangement joins TRBV9 to TRBJ2-3; the D gene is possibly TRBD2 (6 bases). The CDR3 is made up of 14 amino acids. Germline values: CDR1 SGDLS, CDR2 YYNGEE. The ends were cut back, 0 bases at V and 7 bases at J, with 12 bases in the middle. The CDR3 region has the DNA TGTGCCAGCAGCGTAGGAAATAGCGGAAATACGCAGTATTTT. It specifies CASSVGNSGNTQYF.

The V and J genes are TRBV6-1 and TRBJ2-7, with D maybe TRBD2 (6 bases). V was shortened by 6 bases and J by 3 bases, with 15 bases between the two germline ends. CDR3 length: 14 residues. Per the germline V gene, CDR1 is MNHNS and CDR2 is SASEGT. CDR3 region: CASRQVQRVYEQYF. DNA of the CDR3: TGTGCCAGCAGACAAGTACAGCGGGTCTACGAGCAGTACTTC.

This clonotype was detected many times. J is TRBJ2-1 and V is TRBV12-3 or TRBV12-4; D gene uncertain. With 5 bases removed from V and 1 base from J, the gap between germline ends came to 12 bases. The CDR3 totals 15 residues. The CDR3 DNA reads TGTGCCAGCAGTCCCCAGGCTTCTTCCTACAATGAGCAGTTCTTC. It encodes CASSPQASSYNEQFF.

This clonotype was seen repeatedly, ten times or more. The J gene is TRBJ1-2, the V gene TRBV3-1; D gene unclear. The V end was cut by 5 bases, the J end by 4 bases, with 11 bases between. The germline V gene encodes CDR1 LGHDT and CDR2 YNNKEL (reference sequence). This CDR3 comprises 13 residues. In DNA, the CDR3 is TGTGCCAGCAGCACAGACCTAATCTATGGCTACACCTTC. It yields the protein CASSTDLIYGYTF. Supplemented by reference TRBV3-1 and TRBJ1-2, the full variable domain reads DTAVSQTPKYLVTQMGNDKSIKCEQNLGHDTMYWYKQDSKKFLKIMFSYNNKELIINETVPNRFSPKSPDKAHLNLHINSLELGDSAVYFCASSTDLIYGYTFGSGTRLTVV.

This chain uses TRBV24-1 with TRBJ2-3; D is undetermined. CDR1 and CDR2 (germline): KGHDR, SFDVKD. The germline V and J ends were trimmed by 1 base and 3 bases, with 7 bases remaining between them. The CDR3 extends over 14 amino acids. The CDR3 loop reads CATSDFAETDTQYF. The CDR3 DNA is TGTGCCACCAGTGATTTTGCGGAAACAGATACGCAGTATTTT.

This clonotype was counted only a few times. The chain links TRBV24-1 to TRBJ2-2, with 7 bases aligning to TRBD1. The V segment lost 3 bases and the J segment 7 bases; nucleotides outside the gene matches: 1. This CDR3 comprises 13 residues. CDR1 and CDR2 from the germline V gene are KGHDR and SFDVKD. CDR3 nucleotide sequence: TGTGCCACCAGTGATACAGGGGTCGGGGAGCTGTTTTTT. Its protein product is CATSDTGVGELFF.